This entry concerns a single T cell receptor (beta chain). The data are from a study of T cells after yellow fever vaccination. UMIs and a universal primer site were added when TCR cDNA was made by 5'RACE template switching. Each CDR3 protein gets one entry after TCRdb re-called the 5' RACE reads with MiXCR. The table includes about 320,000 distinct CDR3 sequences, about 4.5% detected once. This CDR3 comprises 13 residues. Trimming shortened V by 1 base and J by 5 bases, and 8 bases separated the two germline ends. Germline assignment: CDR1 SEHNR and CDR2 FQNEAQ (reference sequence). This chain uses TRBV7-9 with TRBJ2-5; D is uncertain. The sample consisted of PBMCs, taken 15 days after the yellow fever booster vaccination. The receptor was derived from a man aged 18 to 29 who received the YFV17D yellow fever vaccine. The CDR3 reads CASSLVFRETQYF. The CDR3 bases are TGTGCCAGCAGCTTAGTTTTCCGGGAGACCCAGTACTTC.